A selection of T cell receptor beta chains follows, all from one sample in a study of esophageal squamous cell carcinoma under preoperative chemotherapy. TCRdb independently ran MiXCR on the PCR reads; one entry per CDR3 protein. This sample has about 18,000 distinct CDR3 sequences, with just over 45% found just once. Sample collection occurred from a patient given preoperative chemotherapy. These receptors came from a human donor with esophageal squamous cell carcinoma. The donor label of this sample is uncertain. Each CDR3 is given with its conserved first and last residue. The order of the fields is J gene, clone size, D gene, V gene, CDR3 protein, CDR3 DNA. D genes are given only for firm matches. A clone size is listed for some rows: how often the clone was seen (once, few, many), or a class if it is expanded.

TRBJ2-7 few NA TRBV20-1 CSARDHRTYEQYF TGCAGTGCTAGAGACCACAGGACCTACGAGCAGTACTTC
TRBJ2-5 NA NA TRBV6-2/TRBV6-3 CASTTRVRDQDTQYF TGTGCCAGCACCACCCGGGTCCGTGACCAGGACACCCAGTACTTC
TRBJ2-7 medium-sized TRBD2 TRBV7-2 CASSPVPLAGGTREQYF TGTGCCAGCAGCCCAGTCCCGCTAGCGGGAGGTACGAGGGAGCAGTACTTC
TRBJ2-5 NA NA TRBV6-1 CASRRPGLGGLAQETQYF TGTGCCAGCAGACGACCGGGGCTCGGGGGCTTAGCCCAAGAGACCCAGTACTTC
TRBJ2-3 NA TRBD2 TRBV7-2 CASSAREGWGTDMQYF TGTGCCAGCAGCGCACGGGAGGGGTGGGGCACAGATATGCAGTATTTT
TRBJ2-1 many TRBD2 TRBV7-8 CASSYVSGSIRIHNEQFF TGTGCCAGCAGCTATGTAAGCGGGAGTATTAGGATTCATAATGAGCAGTTCTTC
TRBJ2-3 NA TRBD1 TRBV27 CASSLFEGATDTQYF TGTGCCAGCAGTTTATTCGAGGGGGCAACAGATACGCAGTATTTT
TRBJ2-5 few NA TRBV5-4 CASSLEGLAQETQYF TGTGCCAGCAGCTTGGAGGGCCTAGCGCAAGAGACCCAGTACTTC
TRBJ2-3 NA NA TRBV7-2 CASSPVVSTETQYF TGTGCGAGCAGCCCGGTCGTGAGCACCGAGACGCAGTATTTT
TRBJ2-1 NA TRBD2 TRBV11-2 CASSHLSGTYNEQFF TGTGCCAGCTCCCACTTGAGCGGGACCTACAATGAGCAGTTCTTC
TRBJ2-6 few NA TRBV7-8 CASSFAQSGANVLTF TGTGCCAGCAGCTTTGCGCAGTCTGGGGCCAACGTCCTGACTTTC
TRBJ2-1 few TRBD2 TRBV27 CASSFFAGGPSEQFF TGTGCCAGCAGTTTCTTCGCGGGGGGGCCGAGTGAGCAGTTCTTC
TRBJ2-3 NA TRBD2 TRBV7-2 CASRLAGGSTDTQYF TGTGCCAGCAGATTAGCGGGAGGTAGCACAGATACGCAGTATTTT
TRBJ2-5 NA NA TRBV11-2 CASSLVVETQYF TGTGCCAGCAGCTTAGTAGTGGAGACCCAGTACTTC
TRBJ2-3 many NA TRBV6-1 CASSEFWGSYTDTQYF TGTGCCAGCAGTGAATTTTGGGGAAGCTACACAGATACGCAGTATTTT
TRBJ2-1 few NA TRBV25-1 CASSRGGGSYNEQFF TGTGCCAGCAGTAGGGGGGGGGGCTCCTACAATGAGCAGTTCTTC
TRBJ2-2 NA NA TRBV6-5 CASSYAMAGELFF TGTGCCAGCAGTTATGCGATGGCCGGGGAGCTGTTTTTT
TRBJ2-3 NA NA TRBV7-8 CAGSRRRSRDTQYF TGTGCCGGCAGCCGCCGCCGTAGCCGAGATACGCAGTATTTC
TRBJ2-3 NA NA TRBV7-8 CARGSRGRTTETQYF TGTGCCAGGGGCTCGAGGGGTCGAACCACAGAGACGCAGTATTTT
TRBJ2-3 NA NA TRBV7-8 CASSLSTGLSTDTQYF TGTGCCAGCAGCTTATCCACAGGGCTGAGCACAGATACGCAGTATTTT